The 6 T cell receptor beta chains below come from one sample, sequenced in a study of cytomegalovirus exposure and HLA in healthy donors. Amplification used 60 Vbeta primers and 13 Jbeta primers. Some clones are missing from TCRdb's copy, which holds only in-frame ones; the method was immunoSEQ multiplex PCR. Of roughly 61,000 clones in the sample, around 92% were seen once. Sequenced material: PBMCs. All receptors derive from a man aged 25-40 years in good health and CMV-seropositive.

The V and J genes are TRBV30 and TRBJ1-5, with 7 nucleotides matching TRBD1. Germline values: CDR1 GTSNPN, CDR2 SVGIG (reference sequence). V was pared by 0 bases and J by 5 bases, with 1 base of the junction left unmatched. The CDR3 spans 13 residues. The CDR3 loop is CAWSVGGDQPQHF. Here the CDR3 DNA reads TGTGCCTGGAGTGTAGGGGGCGATCAGCCCCAGCATTTT.

V and J are TRBV30 and TRBJ2-1, with 12 nucleotides matching TRBD2. The CDR3 contains 14 residues. The germline V gene has CDR1 GTSNPN and CDR2 SVGIG (reference sequence). The V and J ends lost 7 bases and 7 bases, in that order; junction bases with no gene match: 8. The CDR3 here is CASRLAGVSNEQFF. DNA for the CDR3: TGTGCCTCCCGACTAGCGGGAGTGAGTAATGAGCAGTTCTTC.

The chain employs TRBV7-9 and TRBJ1-4; D possibly corresponds to TRBD1 (5 bases). Germline CDR1 reads SEHNR; CDR2 reads FQNEAQ (reference sequence). Trimming took off 3 bases at V and 5 bases at J, with 10 bases between the two ends. The CDR3 is 14 amino acids. CDR3 coding DNA: TGTGCCAGCAGCTTCGGGACTTTAAATGAAAAACTGTTTTTT. This codes for CASSFGTLNEKLFF.

This clone was counted only a few times. The J gene is TRBJ1-4, the V gene TRBV12-2; whether TRBD1, the table's D call, matches the DNA was not checked. TRBV12-2 is termed a pseudogene. This CDR3 is built from 19 residues. The CDR3 protein is CASRSDIQGPPATNEKLFF. The CDR3 region has the DNA TGTGCAAGTCGCTCCGATATACAGGGACCCCCTGCAACTAATGAAAAACTGTTTTTT.

The chain couples TRBV29-1 to TRBJ1-4, with 7 bases aligning to TRBD1. Germline trimming cut 3 bases from V and 8 bases from J; bases unmatched to any gene: 6. The germline CDR1 and CDR2 sequences are SQVTM and ANQGSEA. This CDR3 has 13 amino acids. CDR3 coding DNA: TGCAGCGTTGAGCCAGACAGGGAGGAAAAACTGTTTTTT. Amino acids: CSVEPDREEKLFF.

In this sample, this clone turned up once. This rearrangement joins TRBV5-6 to TRBJ2-3; possibly TRBD1 for D (5 bases). This CDR3 has 17 amino acids. Per germline, CDR1 SGHDT and CDR2 YYEEEE. Trimming stripped 0 bases from V and 2 bases from J, with 16 bases between. Here the CDR3 DNA reads TGTGCCAGCAGCTTGGTCCCGGGTTGGGGCACCACAGATACGCAGTATTTT. Translating gives CASSLVPGWGTTDTQYF.